This TCR beta chain was sequenced in a study of Ad26.COV2.S vaccination and SARS-CoV-2 variants. Turning to the study itself: By the intramuscular route, Ad26.COV2.S was given once, or twice 56 days apart.

Repertoires were generated with immunoSEQ multiplex PCR, while TCRdb's copy carries only in-frame clones and drops some. The sample has over 350,000 clones; approximately 90% are singletons. From germline, CDR1 is MGHRA and CDR2 YSYEKL. The CDR3 contains 16 residues. Trimming took 1 base from V and 3 from J, leaving 16 bases between them. Regarding treatment: about 20 received Ad26.COV2.S at low or high dose, single or two shots; a few received placebo; per-sample allocation not given. Sampling happened 63 days after the first vaccine or placebo injection. An adult donor aged 18-55 years was enrolled in Boston.

The TCR comes from a person aged 18 to 59 who received the Ad26.COV2.S COVID-19 vaccine or a placebo. This chain links TRBV4-1 with TRBJ2-7; no reliable D call. Sequenced material: peripheral blood, taken in a trial of Ad26.COV2.S vaccine versus placebo. Here the CDR3 reads CASSQVARPTYYEQYF. DNA of the CDR3: TGCGCCAGCAGCCAAGTCGCCAGGCCAACCTACTACGAGCAGTACTTC.